A selection of T cell receptor beta chains follows, all from one sample in a study of regulatory T cells in long-lasting Graves disease. TCRdb used MiXCR to reprocess the multiplex PCR reads, holding one entry per CDR3 protein. Counted here are roughly 500,000 distinct CDR3 sequences, approximately 13% occurring once; the ten biggest clones make up 8% to 10%. The sample was also linked to a second study, of T cells in Graves' hyperthyroidism and ophthalmopathy.

This specimen was peripheral blood mononuclear cells (PBMCs), taken at new diagnosis, from a patient treated with antithyroid drugs. These receptors came from a young man with Graves disease. CDR3s include the opening cysteine and the closing phenylalanine or tryptophan. Each record gives: V gene, D gene, clone size, J gene, CDR3 protein, CDR3 DNA. D genes are given only for firm matches. Only part of the rows carry a size: once, few, many, or a class if the clone is expanded.

V: TRBV5-4; D: .; size: few; J: TRBJ2-3; CDR3: CASSFVRGGDTQYF; DNA: TGTGCCAGCAGCTTCGTCAGGGGAGGGGACACGCAGTATTTT
V: TRBV10-3; D: .; size: .; J: TRBJ1-2; CDR3: CAISGTGLSF; DNA: TGTGCCATCAGTGGAACGGGACTCTCCTTC
V: TRBV5-1; D: TRBD2; size: many; J: TRBJ2-7; CDR3: CARKRPSGSHEQYF; DNA: TGCGCCAGAAAAAGGCCTAGCGGGAGCCACGAGCAGTACTTC
V: TRBV12-3/TRBV12-4; D: TRBD2; size: many; J: TRBJ2-3; CDR3: CASSRPGLAARSTDTQYF; DNA: TGTGCCAGCAGTCGTCCGGGGCTAGCGGCTAGGAGCACAGATACGCAGTATTTT
V: TRBV9; D: TRBD2; size: many; J: TRBJ2-1; CDR3: CASSARLAGGDEQFF; DNA: TGTGCCAGCAGCGCGAGACTAGCGGGAGGGGATGAGCAGTTCTTC
V: TRBV6-2/TRBV6-3; D: .; size: .; J: TRBJ1-1; CDR3: CASLPLALHQIAPEAFF; DNA: TGTGCCAGCTTACCTCTAGCACTACATCAGATAGCCCCTGAAGCTTTCTTT
V: TRBV6-2/TRBV6-3; D: .; size: many; J: TRBJ1-5; CDR3: CASTTRPNQPQHF; DNA: TGTGCCAGCACCACAAGGCCAAATCAGCCCCAGCATTTT
V: TRBV3-1; D: TRBD2; size: few; J: TRBJ2-5; CDR3: CASSRPWASGFQETQYF; DNA: TGTGCCAGCAGCCGCCCCTGGGCTAGCGGGTTCCAAGAGACCCAGTACTTC
V: TRBV9; D: .; size: many; J: TRBJ1-1; CDR3: CASSPGRGGYTEAFF; DNA: TGTGCCAGCAGCCCGGGTAGGGGCGGGTACACTGAAGCTTTCTTT
V: TRBV9; D: .; size: .; J: TRBJ1-6; CDR3: CASSPGGPNSPLHF; DNA: TGTGCCAGCAGCCCCGGGGGCCCGAATTCACCCCTCCACTTT
V: TRBV12-3/TRBV12-4; D: .; size: many; J: TRBJ2-2; CDR3: CASRGGAGELFF; DNA: TGTGCCAGCAGAGGGGGGGCCGGGGAGCTGTTTTTT
V: TRBV2; D: .; size: many; J: TRBJ2-5; CDR3: CASRGDLAEETQYF; DNA: TGTGCCAGCAGGGGGGACTTAGCGGAGGAGACCCAGTACTTC
V: TRBV6-2/TRBV6-3; D: .; size: many; J: TRBJ1-1; CDR3: CASSEGGVEAFF; DNA: TGTGCCAGCAGTGAAGGGGGAGTTGAAGCTTTCTTT
V: TRBV12-3/TRBV12-4; D: .; size: many; J: TRBJ2-1; CDR3: CASSSRLGGEYNEQFF; DNA: TGTGCCAGCAGTTCTCGTCTCGGCGGGGAGTACAATGAGCAGTTCTTC
V: TRBV12-3/TRBV12-4; D: .; size: many; J: TRBJ2-3; CDR3: CASLPHGSTDTQYF; DNA: TGTGCCAGCCTCCCCCACGGTAGCACAGATACGCAGTATTTT
V: TRBV27; D: .; size: many; J: TRBJ2-7; CDR3: CASSLLGSEGYEQYF; DNA: TGTGCCAGCAGTTTATTAGGGTCGGAGGGTTACGAGCAGTACTTC
V: TRBV6-8; D: .; size: many; J: TRBJ2-5; CDR3: CASIPPRAPQDQYF; DNA: TGTGCCAGCATCCCTCCTCGGGCCCCGCAGGACCAGTACTTC
V: TRBV7-2; D: .; size: few; J: TRBJ1-2; CDR3: CASSRPNGYGYTF; DNA: TGTGCCAGCAGCCGCCCAAATGGCTATGGCTACACCTTC
V: TRBV29-1; D: TRBD2; size: .; J: TRBJ2-1; CDR3: CSVAASGATFYNEQFF; DNA: TGCAGCGTTGCGGCTAGCGGGGCTACCTTTTACAATGAGCAGTTCTTC
V: TRBV30; D: .; size: .; J: TRBJ2-7; CDR3: CAWGISREQYF; DNA: TGTGCCTGGGGGATTTCACGCGAGCAGTACTTC
V: TRBV12-3/TRBV12-4; D: TRBD2; size: many; J: TRBJ2-1; CDR3: CASYGTSGYNEQFF; DNA: TGTGCCAGCTACGGGACTAGCGGCTACAATGAGCAGTTCTTC
V: TRBV10-3; D: .; size: few; J: TRBJ2-7; CDR3: CAIMTTTYEQYF; DNA: TGTGCCATCATGACGACCACCTACGAGCAGTACTTC
V: TRBV11-2; D: .; size: many; J: TRBJ2-1; CDR3: CASSLDDNNEQFF; DNA: TGTGCCAGCAGCTTGGACGATAACAATGAGCAGTTCTTC
V: TRBV7-8; D: TRBD2; size: many; J: TRBJ2-5; CDR3: CASSQTSGGIKETQYF; DNA: TGTGCCAGCAGCCAGACTAGCGGGGGCATTAAAGAGACCCAGTACTTC
V: TRBV3-1; D: .; size: many; J: TRBJ1-4; CDR3: CASSPDSTNEKLFF; DNA: TGTGCCAGCAGCCCGGACAGCACTAATGAAAAACTGTTTTTT
V: TRBV27; D: .; size: many; J: TRBJ1-5; CDR3: CASSLVGRASNQPQHF; DNA: TGTGCCAGCAGTTTAGTCGGACGGGCGAGCAATCAGCCCCAGCATTTT
V: TRBV20-1; D: TRBD2; size: many; J: TRBJ2-3; CDR3: CSAPLVAASGSLTDTQYF; DNA: TGCAGTGCGCCCCTTGTAGCTGCCAGCGGGAGTTTAACAGATACGCAGTATTTT
V: TRBV6-2/TRBV6-3; D: TRBD2; size: many; J: TRBJ2-1; CDR3: CASSERASGDGNDEQFF; DNA: TGTGCCAGCAGTGAAAGGGCTAGCGGAGACGGAAATGATGAGCAGTTCTTC
V: TRBV24-1; D: TRBD1; size: .; J: TRBJ2-3; CDR3: CATRTGQGASADTQYF; DNA: TGTGCCACCAGAACAGGACAGGGGGCGAGTGCAGATACGCAGTATTTT
V: TRBV9; D: .; size: .; J: TRBJ1-6; CDR3: CASSPKGGHSPLHF; DNA: TGTGCCAGCAGCCCAAAAGGGGGTCATTCACCCCTCCACTTT
V: TRBV2; D: .; size: many; J: TRBJ1-1; CDR3: CASTPSVGEGGAFF; DNA: TGTGCCAGCACCCCTTCGGTGGGTGAGGGTGGAGCTTTCTTT
V: TRBV20-1; D: .; size: few; J: TRBJ1-1; CDR3: CCGWENTEAFF; DNA: TGCTGTGGGTGGGAGAACACTGAAGCTTTCTTT
V: TRBV24-1; D: TRBD2; size: few; J: TRBJ2-1; CDR3: CATSDFKLAGVGNEQFF; DNA: TGTGCCACCAGTGATTTTAAACTAGCGGGAGTAGGCAATGAGCAGTTCTTC
V: TRBV2; D: .; size: many; J: TRBJ1-4; CDR3: CASSRTDGKLFF; DNA: TGTGCCAGCAGTCGGACCGACGGAAAACTGTTTTTT
V: TRBV6-1; D: TRBD2; size: .; J: TRBJ2-1; CDR3: CASVAWPGGGNEQFF; DNA: TGTGCCAGCGTCGCCTGGCCGGGAGGCGGAAATGAGCAGTTCTTC
V: TRBV4-1; D: TRBD1; size: few; J: TRBJ2-7; CDR3: CASSQVRTGSYEQYF; DNA: TGCGCCAGCAGCCAAGTTCGGACAGGGAGCTACGAGCAGTACTTC
V: TRBV2; D: .; size: .; J: TRBJ2-7; CDR3: CASRVDTYEQYF; DNA: TGTGCCAGCAGAGTCGACACCTACGAGCAGTACTTC
V: TRBV6-5; D: .; size: few; J: TRBJ2-3; CDR3: CASSYEARTDTQYF; DNA: TGTGCCAGCAGTTACGAGGCTCGCACAGATACGCAGTATTTT